A single sample is the source of the 17 T cell receptor beta chains below, sequenced in a study of human T cells and chemical hapten exposure. Using its own MiXCR run on the RACE reads, TCRdb lists one record per CDR3 protein. This table has 50,000 to 70,000 distinct CDR3 sequences, approximately 10% appearing once. Time point indicated: pre-sensitization, week 0. Treatment described: therapeutic diphenylcyclopropenone sensitization with weekly scalp DPC. The specimen comprised whole blood, sampled in connection with sensitization to the hapten diphenylcyclopropenone (DPC). The receptors here all came from a man in his forties or fifties with alopecia areata. Some clones in this sample may be carry-over from other donors' samples.

This clonotype showed up just once. The rearrangement joins TRBV24-1 to TRBJ2-5; unclear D gene. The CDR3 loop spans 17 amino acids. CDR1 is KGHDR and CDR2 is SFDVKD in the germline V gene. The ends were cut back, 3 bases at V and 1 base at J, with 17 bases in the middle. CDR3 sequence: CATSDLTPIFGQETQYF. CDR3 coding DNA: TGTGCCACCAGTGATCTCACCCCAATCTTCGGCCAAGAGACCCAGTACTTC.

This clonotype has just one count. This chain connects TRBV6-5 to TRBJ2-3; TRBD2 agrees at 9 bases. Germline assignment: CDR1 MNHEY and CDR2 SVGAGI. The trim removed 2 bases at V and 4 bases at J, leaving 10 bases unmatched. CDR3 length equals 17 residues. The CDR3 is CASSYSHAGGPSDTQYF. The CDR3 coding sequence is TGTGCCAGCAGTTACAGTCATGCGGGAGGGCCCTCAGATACGCAGTATTTT.

The rearrangement links TRBV5-1 to TRBJ2-7, with 7 positions matching TRBD1. V shed 4 bases, J shed 0 bases, and the junction held 4 bases outside the gene matches. In germline, CDR1 is SGHRS, CDR2 YFSETQ. The CDR3 spans 14 residues. The CDR3 here is CASSPRDSSYEQYF. The CDR3 DNA sequence: TGCGCCAGCAGCCCGAGGGACAGCTCCTACGAGCAGTACTTC.

The table lists this clonotype with many counts. The chain joins TRBV5-1 to TRBJ1-4; D is uncertain. Trimming cost V 5 bases and J 0 bases, with 11 bases left between them. The CDR3 totals 15 residues. Per germline, CDR1 SGHRS and CDR2 YFSETQ. CDR3 sequence reads: CASSLDGATNEKLFF. CDR3 DNA: TGCGCCAGCAGTCTAGACGGAGCAACTAATGAAAAACTGTTTTTT.

The chain has TRBV15 and TRBJ1-1; 9 bases are shared with TRBD1. The CDR3 is 14 residues long. Germline trimming cut 6 bases from V and 4 bases from J; bases unmatched to any gene: 6. Germline V gene lookup returns CDR1 LNHNV and CDR2 YYDKDF (reference sequence). DNA for the CDR3: TGTGCCACCAGACCGGACAGGGGTGGCACTGAAGCTTTCTTT. This codes for CATRPDRGGTEAFF.

This clonotype was counted many times. This chain connects TRBV7-2 to TRBJ2-3, with D perhaps TRBD2 (7 bases). The CDR3 is made up of 14 amino acids. Germline V CDR1 and CDR2: SGHTA, FQGNSA. V shed 3 bases and J shed 4 bases, with 11 bases lying between them. The CDR3 DNA follows: TGTGCCAGCAGCTTGGGGGGGGCGGCAGATACGCAGTATTTT. This sequence encodes CASSLGGAADTQYF.

Worth noting for this clonotype: The junction departs from the called germline gene at one end, perhaps through a read error. This chain connects TRBV30 to TRBJ2-7; a weak D match, TRBD2 (7 bases). This CDR3 has 13 residues. The germline CDR1 and CDR2 sequences are GTSNPN and SVGIG (reference sequence). CDR3 sequence reads: CVWQGRALDEQYF. Here the CDR3 DNA reads TGTGTCTGGCAGGGGAGGGCCCTTGACGAGCAGTACTTC.

This clonotype was counted a few times. V gene TRBV27 combines with J gene TRBJ2-1; 10 bases match TRBD2. CDR1 MNHEY and CDR2 SMNVEV come from the germline V gene (reference sequence). This CDR3 contains 17 residues. The J segment lost 2 bases and the V segment lost 5 bases, leaving 9 bases of the junction unmatched. CDR3 sequence reads: CASSPWASGSPYNEQFF. CDR3 DNA sequence: TGTGCCAGCAGTCCCTGGGCTAGCGGGAGCCCCTACAATGAGCAGTTCTTC.

The chain couples TRBV28 to TRBJ2-1, with 7 nucleotides matching TRBD2. In germline, CDR1 is MDHEN, CDR2 SYDVKM. The CDR3 has 17 residues. With V trimmed by 2 bases and J by 0 bases, 7 bases remained unmatched. DNA of the CDR3: TGTGCCAGCAGTTTACTAAAGCGGGACCTCTCCTACAATGAGCAGTTCTTC. Its translation: CASSLLKRDLSYNEQFF. Together with reference TRBV28 and TRBJ2-1, the CDR3 gives the full variable domain: DVKVTQSSRYLVKRTGEKVFLECVQDMDHENMFWYRQDPGLGLRLIYFSYDVKMKEKGDIPEGYSVSREKKERFSLILESASTNQTSMYLCASSLLKRDLSYNEQFFGPGTRLTVL.

There are a few counts of this clonotype. V and J are TRBV15 and TRBJ2-5; D is undetermined. The CDR3 extends over 14 amino acids. Germline V gene lookup returns CDR1 LNHNV and CDR2 YYDKDF (reference sequence). V lost 3 bases, J lost 5 bases, and 13 bases lay in between. The CDR3 region is CATSRPSMLETQYF. CDR3 in DNA: TGTGCCACCAGCAGGCCTTCGATGTTGGAGACCCAGTACTTC.

This clonotype was counted at least ten times. The chain recombines TRBV27 with TRBJ1-5, with a weak D call TRBD1 (6 bases). Germline CDR1 reads MNHEY; CDR2 reads SMNVEV (reference sequence). CDR3 length: 15 amino acids. The V end was cut by 8 bases, the J end by 3 bases, with 17 bases between. CDR3 in amino acids: CASGLQGTANQPQHF. The CDR3 DNA is TGTGCCAGCGGATTACAGGGTACCGCCAATCAGCCCCAGCATTTT.

The chain carries TRBV28 and TRBJ2-7; a possible D gene is TRBD2 (5 bases). This CDR3 is 15 amino acids long. Germline loops: CDR1 MDHEN, CDR2 SYDVKM. V was pared by 6 bases and J by 5 bases, with 20 bases between. The CDR3 region has the DNA TGTGCCAGCAGCAGACCCCTAGCAGGCGGTAACGAGCAGTACTTC. Translated: CASSRPLAGGNEQYF.

This clonotype has a count of ten or more. The chain recombines TRBV2 with TRBJ1-5; D is undetermined. V gave up 5 bases and J gave up 4 bases, with 24 bases separating them. The CDR3 covers 18 residues. Germline-derived CDR1 and CDR2 are SNHLY and FYNNEI. Written as DNA, the CDR3 is TGTGCCAGCAGTCTCTCTATCATCCCGGGCCGTGGGAATCAGCCCCAGCATTTT. Its translation is CASSLSIIPGRGNQPQHF.

This clonotype was seen at least ten times. This chain uses TRBV27 with TRBJ2-1; D uncertain. CDR1 and CDR2 (germline): MNHEY, SMNVEV (reference sequence). The CDR3 is made up of 13 amino acids. Between the trimmed V and J ends, which lost 5 bases and 4 bases, there was a span of 9 bases. The CDR3 sequence: CASSLDSYNEQFF. The CDR3 DNA reads TGTGCCAGCAGTCTAGACTCTTACAATGAGCAGTTCTTC.

The DNA for the CDR3 is TGCGCCAGCAGCTTGGATGAGACAGGGTACACAGATACGCAGTATTTT. Residues: CASSLDETGYTDTQYF. The chain recombines TRBV5-1 with TRBJ2-3, with 7 bases lining up with TRBD1. Germline V CDR1 and CDR2: SGHRS, YFSETQ. V lost 0 bases, J lost 2 bases, and 6 bases stayed unmatched. The CDR3 is made up of 16 amino acids.

This clonotype was recorded a few times. J is TRBJ2-7 and V is TRBV20-1, with D maybe TRBD2 (5 bases). The CDR3 covers 13 residues. Germline V CDR1 and CDR2: DFQATT, SNEGSKA (reference sequence). Trimming removed 1 base from V and 6 bases from J, with 13 bases in between. CDR3 residues: CSARVGSGSEQYF. The CDR3 DNA follows: TGCAGTGCTAGAGTCGGTTCGGGGAGCGAGCAGTACTTC.

This clonotype was detected a few times. The chain couples TRBV7-9 to TRBJ2-1; the D is unclear. Germline V gene sequence: CDR1 SEHNR, CDR2 FQNEAQ (reference sequence). The CDR3 contains 14 residues. V shed 1 base and J shed 7 bases, with 11 bases lying between them. In DNA, the CDR3 is TGTGCCAGCAGCTTAGGTCCTGGACCAAATGAGCAGTTCTTC. It yields the protein CASSLGPGPNEQFF.